This T cell receptor (beta chain) was sequenced during a study of cytomegalovirus exposure and HLA in healthy donors. Study context: Samples from HLA-typed donors yielded 65 million to 90 million unique TCRs in an early data release. Study-level points and caveats: There were 150 to 200 TCR beta chains listed as cytomegalovirus-associated. Most TCR sequences showed up rarely, but some public TCRs showed up in many donors. Follow-up analysis later connected one missense variant in DCLRE1C with trimming of TCR beta V- and J-genes.

In germline, CDR1 is MDHEN, CDR2 SYDVKM. This CDR3 region has 14 residues. Unmatched junction bases numbered 11, after V lost 7 bases and J lost 8 bases. PCR employed 60 Vbeta and 13 Jbeta primers. The table came from immunoSEQ multiplex PCR; TCRdb's copy has only in-frame clones and leaves some out. The table has roughly 71,000 clones, around 73% seen once. For this clone: The target antigen is unknown.

This sequence originates from a girl aged 5-17 years in good health and CMV-seropositive. This chain connects TRBV28 to TRBJ2-1; 7 bases map to TRBD1. What was sequenced was PBMCs. The CDR3 here is CASTPGQRLYEQFF. The CDR3 region has the DNA TGTGCCAGCACCCCGGGACAGCGACTTTATGAGCAGTTCTTC.